What follows are 6 T cell receptor beta chains derived from one specimen sequenced in a study of tumor T cells in aggressive B-cell lymphoma. Libraries were prepared by immunoSEQ multiplex PCR; TCRdb keeps only in-frame clonotypes and omits some of them. This sample contains more than 35 clones. The sequencing input was tumor tissue. Receptor source: an adult with diffuse large B cell lymphoma.

The CDR3 bases are TGTGCCAGCAGCCCGGACAGCTCCTACGAGCAGTACTTC. This sequence encodes CASSPDSSYEQYF. The V gene is TRBV7-3, the J gene TRBJ2-7; tentative D call: TRBD1 (6 bases). The CDR3 runs 13 residues. Trimming left V 5 bases short and J 0 bases short, with 8 bases between. Germline V gives CDR1 SGHTA, CDR2 FQGTGA.

This clone showed up just once. The chain couples TRBV5-8 to TRBJ1-5; tentative D call: TRBD1 (6 bases). Germline values: CDR1 SGHTS, CDR2 YDEGEE. The ends were cut back, 4 bases at V and 4 bases at J, with 24 bases in the middle. This CDR3 contains 18 residues. The DNA of the CDR3 is TGTGCCAGCAGCGCCTACGGCCAGGGTACAGGGACGAATCAGCCCCAGCATTTT. It translates to CASSAYGQGTGTNQPQHF.

V and J are TRBV27 and TRBJ1-3; D gene uncertain. The ends were cut back, 3 bases at V and 1 base at J, with 10 bases in the middle. This CDR3 has 15 amino acids. Germline values: CDR1 MNHEY, CDR2 SMNVEV (reference sequence). CDR3 DNA: TGTGCCAGCAGTTTGTCCGGCGGGTCTGGAAACACCATATATTTT. It translates to CASSLSGGSGNTIYF.

This chain connects TRBV10-3 to TRBJ1-3, with TRBD1 identical over 8 bases. CDR1 is ENHRY, CDR2 SYGVKD, per germline. This CDR3 region has 16 residues. V was pared by 6 bases and J by 4 bases, with 11 bases of the junction left unmatched. The chain's CDR3 is CAIRRYQGAPGNTIYF. CDR3 bases: TGTGCCATCAGGCGTTATCAGGGGGCGCCCGGAAACACCATATATTTT.

The V gene is TRBV18, the J gene TRBJ1-1; 8 positions match TRBD1. Germline-derived CDR1 and CDR2 are KGHSH and LQKENI. The CDR3 extends over 15 amino acids. With V trimmed by 3 bases and J by 2 bases, 5 bases remained unmatched. In DNA, the CDR3 is TGTGCCAGCTCACCCGAGACAGGGGCTAACACTGAAGCTTTCTTT. Encoded protein: CASSPETGANTEAFF. The full variable domain, its missing parts supplied by reference TRBV18 and TRBJ1-1, is NAGVMQNPRHLVRRRGQEARLRCSPMKGHSHVYWYRQLPEEGLKFMVYLQKENIIDESGMPKERFSAEFPKEGPSILRIQQVVRGDSAAYFCASSPETGANTEAFFGQGTRLTVV.

The chain joins TRBV11-2 to TRBJ2-7; 9 positions agree with TRBD1. CDR1 is SGHAT and CDR2 is FQNNGV in the germline V gene. V lost 3 bases to trimming and J lost 2 bases; unmatched junction nucleotides: 2. CDR3 size: 14 residues. In DNA form, the CDR3 reads TGTGCCAGCAGCTTGGGACAGGGACCCTACGAGCAGTACTTC. This codes for CASSLGQGPYEQYF.